The next 15 T cell receptor beta chains were all read from a single sample in a study of blood T cell repertoires in COVID-19 (dated by TCRdb to 2018 to 2021). Library preparation was by the immunoSEQ multiplex PCR assay. Not all clones reach the TCRdb copy of this immuneACCESS table, which keeps in-frame sequences only. Checked studies attribute under half of the gap to unresolved V genes and leave the rest unexplained. Recorded for this sample are under 300,000 clones; roughly 91% of them occurred a single time. In total, the top ten clones hold 0.99% of the sample. Source material: peripheral blood. These receptors originate from a middle-aged woman who had recovered from COVID-19.

The chain joins TRBV27 to TRBJ2-3, with 7 bases that match TRBD1. V was pared by 2 bases and J by 3 bases, with 5 bases of the junction left unmatched. The CDR3 extends over 15 amino acids. Germline V CDR1 and CDR2: MNHEY, SMNVEV (reference sequence). CDR3: CASSLRGQITDTQYF. DNA of the CDR3: TGTGCCAGCAGTTTACGGGGACAGATTACAGATACGCAGTATTTT.

The chain is built from TRBV28 and TRBJ1-2; TRBD1 matches 10 bases. Trimming removed 6 bases from V and 7 bases from J; junction bases left unmatched: 11. Germline CDR1 MDHEN, CDR2 SYDVKM. The CDR3 is 15 amino acids. CDR3 loop: CASRSGTGAVGGYTF. The DNA for the CDR3 is TGTGCCAGCAGGTCTGGGACAGGGGCGGTAGGTGGCTACACCTTC.

This chain links TRBV18 with TRBJ2-1, with D possibly TRBD2 on 7 matching bases. V lost 2 bases, J lost 0 bases, and 14 bases lay in between. Per the germline V gene, CDR1 is KGHSH and CDR2 is LQKENI. The CDR3 loop spans 17 amino acids. CDR3 DNA sequence: TGTGCCAGCTCACCATCGGGGGGCGCCCGCTCCTACAATGAGCAGTTCTTC. Amino acids: CASSPSGGARSYNEQFF.

This CDR3 reads CASTLDRAAYGYTF. CDR3 DNA sequence: TGTGCCAGCACCTTAGACAGGGCAGCCTATGGCTACACCTTC. The chain has TRBV6-5 and TRBJ1-2; 7 bases are a match to TRBD1. Trimming removed 7 bases from V and 4 bases from J; junction bases left unmatched: 9. This CDR3 is built from 14 residues. The germline V gene encodes CDR1 MNHEY and CDR2 SVGAGI.

V is TRBV27 and J is TRBJ1-1, with TRBD1 identical over 8 bases. Germline CDR1 MNHEY, CDR2 SMNVEV (reference sequence). The CDR3 extends over 14 amino acids. The J segment lost 2 bases and the V segment lost 6 bases, leaving 5 bases of the junction unmatched. DNA for the CDR3: TGTGCCAGCAGCCCGGACAGGGCCAACACTGAAGCTTTCTTT. Its translation: CASSPDRANTEAFF.

This clone has just a few counts. The genes are TRBV11-2 and TRBJ2-2, with a possible D match to TRBD2 (5 bases). With 1 base removed from V and 7 bases from J, the gap between germline ends came to 10 bases. The CDR3 spans 14 residues. CDR1 SGHAT and CDR2 FQNNGV come from the germline V gene. The CDR3 loop reads CASSLVPRGGELFF. In DNA, the CDR3 is TGTGCCAGCAGCTTAGTGCCCCGGGGCGGGGAGCTGTTTTTT.

A remark on this clone: A read error may be the cause here, since a much bigger clone is one base away. The V gene is TRBV6-5, the J gene TRBJ1-2, with TRBD1 as a possible D gene (5 bases). CDR1 is MNHEY, CDR2 SVGAGI, per germline. The V gene lost 6 bases and the J gene lost 3 bases, with 14 bases spanning the gap. This CDR3 region has 14 residues. The CDR3 loop reads CASSPGGGYYGYTF. CDR3 DNA: TGTGCCAGCAGCCCCGGGGGTGGATACTATGGCTACACCTTC.

The V and J genes are TRBV14 and TRBJ1-1; D unresolved. Germline V gives CDR1 SGHDN, CDR2 FVKESK. The CDR3 runs to 12 residues. V dropped 4 bases and J dropped 10 bases, with 13 bases sitting between them. CDR3 coding DNA: TGTGCCAGCAGCCCCAGTGGGAGGAGAGCTTTCTTT. Its translation is CASSPSGRRAFF.

This chain joins TRBV19 and TRBJ1-2, with 9 bases lining up with TRBD1. The CDR3 is 15 residues long. V lost 7 bases to trimming and J lost 4 bases; unmatched junction nucleotides: 10. Germline CDR1 is LNHDA and CDR2 is SQIVND (reference sequence). CDR3 DNA: TGTGCCAGTACCCCGACAGGGGGAGGGGGCTATGGCTACACCTTC. It is translated as CASTPTGGGGYGYTF.

CDR3: CATRPIKGQLNTEAFF. DNA for the CDR3: TGTGCCACCAGACCGATTAAGGGACAGCTGAACACTGAAGCTTTCTTT. V usage is TRBV24-1 and J usage is TRBJ1-1; TRBD1 agrees at 7 bases. After removal of 7 bases from V and 0 bases from J, the junction contained 10 bases not matched to a gene. This CDR3 comprises 16 residues. Germline V gives CDR1 KGHDR, CDR2 SFDVKD.

The chain couples TRBV4-3 to TRBJ2-1; 10 bases align to TRBD2. CDR1 LGHNA and CDR2 YSLEER come from the germline V gene. This CDR3 contains 11 residues. J was trimmed by 15 bases and V by 4 bases; bases with no gene match: 3. The CDR3 DNA reads as TGCGCCAGCAGCCTCGGGACTAGCGTGTTCTTC. Translation gives CASSLGTSVFF.

CDR3 nucleotide sequence: TGTGCCAGCAGCCCCCCCGACAGGAACACTGAAGCTTTCTTT. Amino acids: CASSPPDRNTEAFF. This rearrangement joins TRBV5-5 to TRBJ1-1; tentative D call: TRBD1 (5 bases). The CDR3 consists of 14 residues. Trimming stripped 4 bases from V and 1 base from J, with 11 bases between. CDR1 is SGHKS, CDR2 YYEKEE, per germline (reference sequence). The full variable domain, in which reference TRBV5-5 and TRBJ1-1 provide the parts outside the CDR3, is DAGVTQSPTHLIKTRGQQVTLRCSPISGHKSVSWYQQVLGQGPQFIFQYYEKEERGRGNFPDRFSARQFPNYSSELNVNALLLGDSALYLCASSPPDRNTEAFFGQGTRLTVV.

V gene TRBV18 combines with J gene TRBJ2-7; 7 nucleotides match TRBD2. The germline V gene has CDR1 KGHSH and CDR2 LQKENI. V trimming: 3 bases; J trimming: 6 bases; junction bases outside the gene matches: 5. The CDR3 is 13 residues long. In DNA form, the CDR3 reads TGTGCCAGCTCACCCGGGGGGTCGCGCGAGCAGTACTTC. It codes for CASSPGGSREQYF.

This chain joins TRBV5-4 and TRBJ2-1, with no clear D. This CDR3 region has 17 residues. V was shortened by 4 bases and J by 4 bases, with 21 bases between the two germline ends. Germline assignment: CDR1 SGHNT and CDR2 YYREEE (reference sequence). CDR3 in amino acids: CASSPGGGLGQYNEQFF. The CDR3 DNA follows: TGTGCCAGCAGCCCTGGCGGCGGCTTAGGCCAATACAATGAGCAGTTCTTC.

The chain couples TRBV15 to TRBJ2-6; TRBD2 is a possible D gene (5 bases). The CDR3 totals 17 residues. The ends were cut back, 1 base at V and 2 bases at J, with 12 bases in the middle. The V gene's germline CDR1 is LNHNV and CDR2 YYDKDF (reference sequence). In DNA form, the CDR3 reads TGTGCCACCAGCAGAGGGGAAGAGAGGGCTGGGGCCAACGTCCTGACTTTC. The encoded protein is CATSRGEERAGANVLTF.